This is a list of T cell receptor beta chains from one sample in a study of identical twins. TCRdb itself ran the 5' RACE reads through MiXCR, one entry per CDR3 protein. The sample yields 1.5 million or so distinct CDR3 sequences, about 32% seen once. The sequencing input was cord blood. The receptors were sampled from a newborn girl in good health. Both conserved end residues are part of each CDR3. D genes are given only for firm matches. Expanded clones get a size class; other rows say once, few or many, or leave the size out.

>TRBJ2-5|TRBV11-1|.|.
CASNPRDSAPEEAQYF
TGTGCCAGCAACCCCAGAGACTCGGCCCCCGAAGAGGCCCAGTACTTC
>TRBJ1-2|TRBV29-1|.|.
CSVGDSINYGYTF
TGCAGCGTTGGTGACAGTATAAACTATGGCTACACCTTC
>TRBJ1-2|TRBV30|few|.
CAWSQGLYGYTF
TGTGCCTGGAGCCAGGGCCTCTATGGCTACACCTTC
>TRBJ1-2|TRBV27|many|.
CASSLSISSPNYGYTF
TGTGCCAGCAGTTTATCGATTTCCAGTCCTAACTATGGCTACACCTTC
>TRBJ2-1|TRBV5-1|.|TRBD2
CASSSISGIGGNEQFF
TGCGCCAGCAGTTCCATTAGCGGGATTGGGGGCAATGAGCAGTTCTTC
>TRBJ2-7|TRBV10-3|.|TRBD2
CAIDSGTSGTYEQYF
TGTGCCATCGACTCTGGGACTAGCGGTACCTACGAGCAGTACTTC
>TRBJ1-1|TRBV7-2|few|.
CASSLEPGSPTEAFF
TGTGCCAGCAGCTTAGAGCCAGGGAGTCCCACTGAAGCTTTCTTT
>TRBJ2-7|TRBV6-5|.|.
CASSYFGGYEQYF
TGTGCCAGCAGTTATTTTGGGGGCTACGAGCAGTACTTC
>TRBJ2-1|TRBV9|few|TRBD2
CASSVVGRGSYNEQFF
TGTGCCAGCAGCGTAGTCGGGAGGGGCTCCTACAATGAGCAGTTCTTC
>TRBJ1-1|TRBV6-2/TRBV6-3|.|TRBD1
CASSHQGAQLTEAFF
TGTGCCAGCAGCCACCAGGGGGCACAATTGACTGAAGCTTTCTTT
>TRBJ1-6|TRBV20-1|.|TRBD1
CSAPRTGGGWNNSPLHF
TGCAGTGCTCCACGGACAGGGGGCGGCTGGAATAATTCACCCCTCCACTTT
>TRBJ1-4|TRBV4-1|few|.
CASSQEGGRLNEKLFF
TGCGCCAGCAGCCAAGAAGGTGGCAGGTTAAATGAAAAACTGTTTTTT
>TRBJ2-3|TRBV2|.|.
CASKEGPSTDTQYF
TGTGCCAGCAAGGAGGGGCCCAGCACAGATACGCAGTATTTT
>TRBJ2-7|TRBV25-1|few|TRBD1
CASSADRGRSSYEQYF
TGTGCCAGCAGTGCTGACAGGGGAAGGAGCTCCTACGAGCAGTACTTC
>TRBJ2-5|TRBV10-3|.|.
CAISSGGRIQETQYF
TGTGCCATCAGTAGTGGGGGGAGAATCCAAGAGACCCAGTACTTC
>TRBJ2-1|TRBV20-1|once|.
CSARTDYNEQLF
TGCAGTGCTAGAACCGACTACAATGAGCAGCTCTTC
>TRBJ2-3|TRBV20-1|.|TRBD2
CSASPRDYRTDTQYF
TGCAGTGCTAGCCCTCGGGACTACCGCACAGATACGCAGTATTTT
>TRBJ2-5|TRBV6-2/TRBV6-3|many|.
CAIGGEETQYF
TGTGCCATAGGAGGCGAAGAGACCCAGTACTTC
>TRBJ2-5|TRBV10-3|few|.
CAISDPGARGETQYF
TGTGCCATCAGTGACCCGGGGGCAAGGGGAGAGACCCAGTACTTC
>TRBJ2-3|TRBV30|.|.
CAWALGGKRTDTQYF
TGTGCCTGGGCCCTTGGAGGCAAACGCACAGATACGCAGTATTTT
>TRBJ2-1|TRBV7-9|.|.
CASSEGTGNNEQFF
TGTGCCAGCAGCGAAGGGACTGGTAACAATGAGCAGTTCTTC
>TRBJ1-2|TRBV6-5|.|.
CASIVISRSYGYTF
TGTGCCAGCATAGTTATTTCCAGGAGCTATGGCTACACCTTC
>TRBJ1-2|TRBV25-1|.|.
CASSELGPPNYGYTF
TGTGCCAGCAGTGAATTGGGACCCCCGAACTATGGCTACACCTTC
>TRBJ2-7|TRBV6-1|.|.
CASSEPDFRLVGGYEQYF
TGTGCCAGCAGTGAACCCGATTTTCGACTAGTGGGGGGCTACGAGCAGTACTTC
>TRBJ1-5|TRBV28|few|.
CASSSPEASNQPQHF
TGTGCCAGCAGCTCCCCGGAGGCTAGCAATCAGCCCCAGCATTTT
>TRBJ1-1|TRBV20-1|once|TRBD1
CSARVQGADEAFF
TGCAGTGCTAGAGTACAGGGGGCTGATGAAGCTTTCTTT
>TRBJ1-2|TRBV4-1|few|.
CASSQVGAGMNYGYTF
TGCGCCAGCAGCCAAGTTGGGGCAGGGATGAACTATGGCTACACCTTC
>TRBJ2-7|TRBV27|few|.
CASSPVGAPYEQYF
TGTGCCAGCAGTCCCGTGGGGGCCCCTTACGAGCAGTACTTC
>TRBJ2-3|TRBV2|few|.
CASSEAHQGRTDTQYF
TGTGCCAGCAGTGAAGCGCATCAGGGGCGGACAGATACGCAGTATTTT
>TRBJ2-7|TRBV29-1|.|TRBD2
CSVPGTSGKYNEQYF
TGCAGCGTGCCCGGGACTAGCGGGAAGTACAATGAGCAGTACTTC
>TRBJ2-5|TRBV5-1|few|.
CASSLQTRSEETQYF
TGCGCCAGCAGCTTGCAGACTAGATCTGAAGAGACCCAGTACTTC
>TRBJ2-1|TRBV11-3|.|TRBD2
CASSLGSGTSGRNEQFF
TGTGCCAGCAGCTTAGGCTCCGGGACTAGCGGGAGAAATGAGCAGTTCTTC
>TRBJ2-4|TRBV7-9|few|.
CASSAVPWNIQYF
TGTGCCAGCAGCGCTGTTCCGTGGAACATTCAGTACTTC
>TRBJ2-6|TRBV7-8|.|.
CASSFSHRGANVLTF
TGTGCCAGCAGCTTTAGTCACAGGGGGGCCAACGTCCTGACTTTC
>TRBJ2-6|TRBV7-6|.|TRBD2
CASSATTSFPSGANVLTF
TGTGCCAGCAGCGCGACGACTAGCTTTCCCTCTGGGGCCAACGTCCTGACTTTC
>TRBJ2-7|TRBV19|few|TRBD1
CASGQGLGEQYF
TGTGCCAGTGGACAGGGCCTGGGGGAGCAGTACTTC
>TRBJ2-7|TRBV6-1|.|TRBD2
CASTEGTSGSSEQYF
TGTGCCAGCACTGAAGGGACTAGCGGGAGCAGCGAGCAGTACTTC
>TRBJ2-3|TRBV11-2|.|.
CASSLVPLEDTQYF
TGTGCCAGCAGCTTAGTTCCGCTAGAAGATACGCAGTATTTT
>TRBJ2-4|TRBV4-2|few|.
CASSQDIAKNIQYF
TGTGCCAGCAGCCAAGACATAGCCAAAAACATTCAGTACTTC
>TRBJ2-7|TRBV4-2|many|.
CASSPMKGVYEQYF
TGTGCCAGCAGCCCTATGAAGGGTGTCTACGAGCAGTACTTC
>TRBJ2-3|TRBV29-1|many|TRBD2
CSVLAGADTQYF
TGCAGCGTGCTAGCGGGGGCGGATACGCAGTATTTT
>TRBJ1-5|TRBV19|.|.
CASSRPREWLQPQHF
TGTGCCAGTAGTCGCCCCAGGGAATGGTTACAGCCCCAGCATTTT
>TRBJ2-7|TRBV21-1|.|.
CASSIMGDREEDEQYF
TGTGCCAGCAGCATAATGGGGGACAGGGAGGAGGACGAGCAGTACTTC
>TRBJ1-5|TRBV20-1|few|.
CSARDLPWDTDQPQHF
TGCAGTGCTAGAGACCTGCCTTGGGACACCGATCAGCCCCAGCATTTT
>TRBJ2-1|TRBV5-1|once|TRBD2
CASSAGLALGVQFF
TGCGCCAGCAGCGCGGGACTAGCCCTTGGGGTGCAGTTCTTC
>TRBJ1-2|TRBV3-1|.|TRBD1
CASSRTGDPLTNYGCTF
TGTGCCAGCAGCCGCACAGGGGACCCTCTAACTAACTATGGCTGCACCTTC